The sequence of this T cell receptor (beta chain) was determined in a study of tumor-infiltrating lymphocytes in oesophageal squamous cell carcinoma. The CDR3 contains 12 residues. Per germline, CDR1 SGHAT and CDR2 FQNNGV. From the PCR reads, TCRdb called clonotypes with MiXCR, one entry per CDR3 protein. The sample consists of fewer than 20,000 distinct CDR3 sequences, around 43% of them appearing once. Points on this clonotype: Its ends do not fully match the called genes, so a read error is possible.

V usage is TRBV11-2 and J usage is TRBJ2-7; no clear D gene. Sequenced input: normal esophageal tissue next to the tumor. The receptor comes from a female donor with esophageal squamous cell carcinoma. The CDR3 coding sequence is TGTGCCAGCAGCTTAGCCCAAGGGCCCAGGAACTTC. Its translation: CASSLAQGPRNF.